The T cell receptor (beta chain) described here comes from a study of blood T cells in healthy people across ages. Together with a sample-barcoded 5' primer, a J-beta primer mix was included in a second PCR lasting about 7 to 12 cycles. Every cDNA molecule carried a tag from a template-switch adaptor bearing 12 random nucleotides. TCRdb used MiXCR to reprocess the 5' RACE reads, holding one entry per CDR3 protein. Here the sample spans around 700,000 distinct CDR3 sequences, about 25% being singletons. V was shortened by 2 bases and J by 0 bases, with 17 bases between the two germline ends. The CDR3 loop spans 17 amino acids. The germline V gene encodes CDR1 SGHDT and CDR2 YYEEEE. The data were also submitted as part of a second study, on T cells of mothers and their children. That work adds: The yield was over 8.5 million TCR beta CDR3 reads from each mother and 2.5 million to 3 million from each child. Overlap measured in related mother-child pairs was slightly, non-significantly higher than in unrelated pairs.

J is TRBJ1-1 and V is TRBV5-6; D unresolved. The specimen was blood. The origin of this receptor is a boy between 10 and 17 years old in good health. The CDR3: CASSFRRSETVNTEAFF. CDR3 DNA sequence: TGTGCCAGCAGCTTCAGGCGGAGCGAGACCGTGAACACTGAAGCTTTCTTT.